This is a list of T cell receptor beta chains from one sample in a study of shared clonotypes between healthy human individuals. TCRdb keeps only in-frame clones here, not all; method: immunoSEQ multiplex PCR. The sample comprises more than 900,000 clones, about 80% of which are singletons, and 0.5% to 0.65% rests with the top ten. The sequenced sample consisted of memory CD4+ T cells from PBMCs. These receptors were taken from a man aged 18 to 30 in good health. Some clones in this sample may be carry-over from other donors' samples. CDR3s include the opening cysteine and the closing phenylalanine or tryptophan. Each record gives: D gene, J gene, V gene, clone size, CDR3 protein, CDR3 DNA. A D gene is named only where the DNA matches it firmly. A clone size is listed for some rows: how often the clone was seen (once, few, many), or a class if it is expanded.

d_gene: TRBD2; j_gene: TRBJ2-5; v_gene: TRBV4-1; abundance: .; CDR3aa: CASSQGLAGQETQYF; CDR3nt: TGCGCCAGCAGCCAAGGACTAGCGGGCCAAGAGACCCAGTACTTC
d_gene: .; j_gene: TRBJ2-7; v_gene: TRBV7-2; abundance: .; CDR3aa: CASSPPGPRGYEQYF; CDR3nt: TGTGCCAGCAGCCCCCCGGGACCCAGGGGCTACGAGCAGTACTTC
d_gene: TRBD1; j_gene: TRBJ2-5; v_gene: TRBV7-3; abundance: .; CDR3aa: CASSLTGALGETQYF; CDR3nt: TGTGCCAGCAGCTTGACAGGGGCTCTGGGGGAGACCCAGTACTTC
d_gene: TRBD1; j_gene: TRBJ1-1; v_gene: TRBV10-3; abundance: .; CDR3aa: CAISDPTGGRSEAFF; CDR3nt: TGTGCCATCAGTGACCCGACAGGGGGCAGGTCTGAAGCTTTCTTT
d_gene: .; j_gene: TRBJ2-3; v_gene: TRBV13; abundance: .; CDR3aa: CASSSSTDTQYF; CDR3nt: TGTGCCAGCAGCTCCAGCACAGATACGCAGTATTTT
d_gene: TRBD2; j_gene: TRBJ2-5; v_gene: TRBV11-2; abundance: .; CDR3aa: CASSEGLAGLETQYF; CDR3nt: TGTGCCAGCAGCGAGGGACTAGCGGGACTAGAGACCCAGTACTTC
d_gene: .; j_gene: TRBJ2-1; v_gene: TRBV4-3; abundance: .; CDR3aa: CASSQGGVRGNEQFF; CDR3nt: TGCGCCAGCAGCCAAGGGGGGGTGCGGGGCAATGAGCAGTTCTTC
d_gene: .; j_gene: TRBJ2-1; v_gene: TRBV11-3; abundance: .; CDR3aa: CASSLDRGRNEQFF; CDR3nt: TGTGCCAGCAGCTTAGACAGGGGACGAAATGAGCAGTTCTTC
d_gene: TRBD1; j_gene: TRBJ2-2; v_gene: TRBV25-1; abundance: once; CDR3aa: CASSGQGTSTGELFF; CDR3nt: TGTGCCAGCAGTGGACAGGGGACTTCCACCGGGGAGCTGTTTTTT
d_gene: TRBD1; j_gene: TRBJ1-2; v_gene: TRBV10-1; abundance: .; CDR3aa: CASRFLTGTGAHYGYTF; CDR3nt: TGCGCCAGCCGCTTCCTGACCGGGACAGGGGCCCACTATGGCTACACCTTC
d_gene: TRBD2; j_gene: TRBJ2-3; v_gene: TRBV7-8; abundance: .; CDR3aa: CASRWTSGSSTQYF; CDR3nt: TGTGCCAGCAGGTGGACTAGCGGGAGTAGTACGCAGTATTTT
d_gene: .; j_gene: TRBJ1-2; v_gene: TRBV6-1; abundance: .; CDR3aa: CASIAGLHNYGYTF; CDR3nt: TGTGCCAGCATAGCAGGGCTCCATAACTATGGCTACACCTTC
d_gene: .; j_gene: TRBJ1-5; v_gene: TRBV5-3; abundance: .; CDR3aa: CARSFRHGEHQPQHF; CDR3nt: TGTGCCAGAAGCTTCAGGCACGGTGAGCATCAGCCCCAGCATTTT
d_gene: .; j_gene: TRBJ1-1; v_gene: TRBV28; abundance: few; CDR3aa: CASSPIRTEAFF; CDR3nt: TGTGCCAGCAGTCCTATCAGGACTGAAGCTTTCTTT
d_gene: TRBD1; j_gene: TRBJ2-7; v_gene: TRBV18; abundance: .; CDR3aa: CASSPDRGVYEQYF; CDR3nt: TGTGCCAGCTCACCGGACAGGGGGGTCTACGAGCAGTACTTC
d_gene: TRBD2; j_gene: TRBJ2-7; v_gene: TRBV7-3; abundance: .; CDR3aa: CASSLTLRAGVSEEQYF; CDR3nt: TGTGCCAGCAGCTTAACGTTAAGAGCGGGAGTTTCTGAAGAGCAGTACTTC
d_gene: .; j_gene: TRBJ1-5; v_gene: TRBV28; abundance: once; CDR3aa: CASSGGNRNQPQHF; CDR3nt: TGTGCCAGCAGTGGGGGCAACCGAAATCAGCCCCAGCATTTT
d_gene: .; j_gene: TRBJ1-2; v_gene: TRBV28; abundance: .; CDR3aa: CASSLFGDGYTF; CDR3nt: TGTGCCAGCAGTTTATTTGGGGACGGCTACACCTTC
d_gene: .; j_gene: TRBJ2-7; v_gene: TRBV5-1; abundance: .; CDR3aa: CASSHIDSYEQYF; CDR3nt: TGCGCCAGCAGCCATATTGACAGCTACGAGCAGTACTTC
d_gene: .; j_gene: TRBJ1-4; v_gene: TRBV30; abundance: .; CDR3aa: CAWSGRINEKLFF; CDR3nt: TGTGCCTGGAGTGGACGGATTAATGAAAAACTGTTTTTT
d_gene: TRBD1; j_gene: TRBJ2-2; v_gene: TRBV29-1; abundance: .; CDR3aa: CSCRRGPDGELFF; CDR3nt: TGCAGTTGCCGCAGGGGGCCGGACGGGGAGCTGTTTTTT
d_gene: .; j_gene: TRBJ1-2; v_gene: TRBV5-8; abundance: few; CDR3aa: CASSGTRTGYTF; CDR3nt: TGTGCCAGCAGCGGAACAAGGACAGGCTACACCTTC
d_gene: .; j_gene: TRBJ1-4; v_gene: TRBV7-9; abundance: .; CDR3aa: CASSLRGPAGGSEKLFF; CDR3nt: TGTGCCAGCAGCCTGAGAGGTCCTGCCGGGGGTAGTGAAAAACTGTTTTTT
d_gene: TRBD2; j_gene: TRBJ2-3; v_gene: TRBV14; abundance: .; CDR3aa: CASSQELTSVSTDTQYF; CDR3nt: TGTGCCAGCAGCCAGGAACTCACTAGCGTGTCCACAGATACGCAGTATTTT
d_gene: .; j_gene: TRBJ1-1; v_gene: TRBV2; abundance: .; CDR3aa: CASSVEGSTEAFF; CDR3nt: TGTGCCAGCAGTGTGGAGGGAAGCACTGAAGCTTTCTTT
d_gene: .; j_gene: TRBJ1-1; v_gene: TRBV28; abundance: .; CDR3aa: CASSAVGGSTEAFF; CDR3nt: TGTGCCAGCAGCGCCGTGGGGGGCAGCACTGAAGCTTTCTTT
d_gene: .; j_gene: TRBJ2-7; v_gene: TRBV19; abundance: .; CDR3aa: CASSLNGPLYEQYF; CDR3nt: TGTGCCAGTAGTCTCAACGGTCCTCTCTACGAGCAGTACTTC
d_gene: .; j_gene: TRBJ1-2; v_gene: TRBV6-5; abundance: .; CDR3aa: CASSPVAADGYTF; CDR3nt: TGTGCCAGCAGTCCCGTCGCAGCTGATGGCTACACCTTC
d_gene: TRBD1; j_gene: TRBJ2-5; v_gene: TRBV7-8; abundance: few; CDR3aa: CASGAGGGVETQYF; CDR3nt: TGTGCCAGCGGTGCAGGGGGCGGGGTAGAGACCCAGTACTTC
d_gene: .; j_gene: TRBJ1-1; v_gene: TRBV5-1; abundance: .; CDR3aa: CASSWGDRWTEAFF; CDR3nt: TGCGCCAGCAGCTGGGGGGATCGTTGGACTGAAGCTTTCTTT
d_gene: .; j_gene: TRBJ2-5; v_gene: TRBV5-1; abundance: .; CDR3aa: CASTVVGGRETQYF; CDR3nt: TGCGCCAGCACGGTAGTTGGAGGAAGGGAGACCCAGTACTTC
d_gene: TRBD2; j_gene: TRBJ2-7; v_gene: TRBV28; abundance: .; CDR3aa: CASSPGTSGTYEQYF; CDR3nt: TGTGCCAGCAGTCCGGGGACTAGCGGGACCTACGAGCAGTACTTC
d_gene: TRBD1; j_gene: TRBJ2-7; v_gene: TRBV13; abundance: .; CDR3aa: CASSRPGQGIYEQYF; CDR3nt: TGTGCCAGCAGCCGACCGGGACAGGGGATTTACGAGCAGTACTTC
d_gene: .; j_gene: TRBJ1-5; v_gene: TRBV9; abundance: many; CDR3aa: CASSVDEGYQPQHF; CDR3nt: TGTGCCAGCAGCGTAGACGAAGGGTATCAGCCCCAGCATTTT
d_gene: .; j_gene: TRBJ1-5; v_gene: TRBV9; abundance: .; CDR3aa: CASSVGPELQGTQHF; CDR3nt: TGTGCCAGCAGCGTAGGTCCCGAGCTGCAAGGGACCCAGCATTTT
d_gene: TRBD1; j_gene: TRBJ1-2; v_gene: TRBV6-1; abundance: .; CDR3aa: CASHYGTANYGYTF; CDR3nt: TGTGCCAGCCACTACGGGACAGCAAACTATGGCTACACCTTC
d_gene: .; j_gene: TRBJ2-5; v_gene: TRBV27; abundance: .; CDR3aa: CASSLRGRGGETQYF; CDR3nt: TGTGCCAGCAGTTTAAGAGGCAGGGGTGGAGAGACCCAGTACTTC
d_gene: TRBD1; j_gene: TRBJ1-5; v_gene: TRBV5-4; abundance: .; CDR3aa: CASSSTTGDSGNQPQHF; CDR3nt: TGTGCCAGCAGCTCAACCACAGGGGACTCTGGCAATCAGCCCCAGCATTTT
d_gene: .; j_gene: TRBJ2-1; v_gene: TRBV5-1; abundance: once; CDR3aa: CASSFVGAWTSEQFF; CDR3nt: TGCGCCAGCAGCTTTGTGGGGGCCTGGACCAGTGAGCAGTTCTTC
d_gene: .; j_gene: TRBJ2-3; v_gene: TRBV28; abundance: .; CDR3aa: CASSLWRADSDTQYF; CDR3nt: TGTGCCAGCAGTTTATGGAGGGCCGATTCAGATACGCAGTATTTT
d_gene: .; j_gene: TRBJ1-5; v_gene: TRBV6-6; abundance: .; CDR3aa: CASGRWAERSNQPQHF; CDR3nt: TGTGCCAGCGGTAGATGGGCGGAGAGAAGCAATCAGCCCCAGCATTTT
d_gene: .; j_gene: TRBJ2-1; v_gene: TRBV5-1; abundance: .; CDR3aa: CASSPAGLTYNEQFF; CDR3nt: TGCGCCAGCAGCCCTGCCGGACTCACCTACAATGAGCAGTTCTTC
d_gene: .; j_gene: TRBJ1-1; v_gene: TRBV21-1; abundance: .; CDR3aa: CASSFVDTEAFF; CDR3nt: TGTGCCAGCAGCTTCGTAGACACTGAAGCTTTCTTT
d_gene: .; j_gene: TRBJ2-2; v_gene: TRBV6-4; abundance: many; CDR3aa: CASRPDGELFF; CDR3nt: TGTGCCAGCCGCCCTGACGGGGAGCTGTTTTTT
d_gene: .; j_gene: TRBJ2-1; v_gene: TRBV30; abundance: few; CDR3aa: CAWKVGIAGHEQFF; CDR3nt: TGTGCCTGGAAGGTAGGGATAGCAGGGCATGAGCAGTTCTTC